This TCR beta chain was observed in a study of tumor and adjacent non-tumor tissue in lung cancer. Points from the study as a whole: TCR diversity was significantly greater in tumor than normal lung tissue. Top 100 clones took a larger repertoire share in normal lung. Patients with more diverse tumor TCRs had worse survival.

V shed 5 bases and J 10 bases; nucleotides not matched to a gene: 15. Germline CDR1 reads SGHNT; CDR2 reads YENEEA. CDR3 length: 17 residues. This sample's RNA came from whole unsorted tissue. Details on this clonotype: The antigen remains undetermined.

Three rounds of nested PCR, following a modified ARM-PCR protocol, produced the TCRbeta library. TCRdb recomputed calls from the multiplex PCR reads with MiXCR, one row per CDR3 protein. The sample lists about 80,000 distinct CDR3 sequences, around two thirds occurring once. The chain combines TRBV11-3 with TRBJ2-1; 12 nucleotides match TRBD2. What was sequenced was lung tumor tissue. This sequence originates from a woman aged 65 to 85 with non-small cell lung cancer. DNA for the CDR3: TGTGCCAGCAGCCCGGGGACTAGCGGGCTCCCCTACGAGGAGCAGTTCTTC. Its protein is CASSPGTSGLPYEEQFF.